What follows describes a single TCR beta chain. The data are from a study of blood T cell repertoires in COVID-19. On the study more broadly: PBMCs, B-cell-depleted T cells, or T cells were the source of the cDNA or gDNA that made up the material.

Study members were between about 18 and 90 years old and lived in 20 to 25 US regions. Cohort 3 donors were reported recovered after two negative PCRs, clearance, or symptom resolution. CDR1 is MNHNS and CDR2 is SASEGT in the germline V gene. CDR3 length: 15 residues. Trimming removed 3 bases from V and 1 base from J; junction bases left unmatched: 3. The method was immunoSEQ multiplex PCR; TCRdb's version includes in-frame clones alone and lacks a portion of them. The sample yields roughly 500,000 clones, less than 90% seen once. This TCR was sampled from a woman aged 60-75 years who had recovered from COVID-19. The sequenced sample was PBMCs or T cells enriched from blood (not recorded which). The rearrangement uses TRBV6-1 and TRBJ2-1; 7 bases align to TRBD1. The chain's CDR3 is CASSEGRGSYNEQFF. CDR3 DNA: TGTGCCAGCAGTGAGGGCAGGGGGTCCTACAATGAGCAGTTCTTC.